This T cell receptor beta chain was identified in a study of T cell responses to AZD1222 COVID-19 vaccine (dated by TCRdb to the early 2020s). Looking at the study overall: TCR sequencing covered approximately 230 trial participants: approximately 200 given two doses of AZD1222 and approximately 26 given two doses of MenACWY control vaccine. Trial participants were enrolled by age into subgroups of 18-55, 56-69 and 70-plus years, and about 150, 27 and 61 TCR-sequenced participants, respectively, were included in these subgroups.

What the time point label conveys for this sample: about 28 days (+/-7) after the second vaccine dose. AZD1222 recipients whose second dose came at about 4 weeks and those whose second dose came at about 12 weeks were combined into one group, since spike-specific TCR depth and breadth did not differ between the two schedules. Vaccinee samples came from UK trials COV001 and COV002, including a single-blind randomized controlled phase 2/3 trial of AZD1222 (ChAdOx1 nCoV-19) in healthy adults. For TCRbeta chain sequencing, PBMC samples were collected from trial participants at day 0 and at day 28 after the second dose. Of note for this clone: What antigen it recognizes has not been identified. Qualities for individual bases were not recorded, and no much larger clone is one base off.

From the germline V gene (reference sequence), CDR1 is LNHDA and CDR2 is SQIVND. Trimming removed 6 bases from V and 5 bases from J, leaving 16 bases between the germline ends. Including cysteine and phenylalanine, the CDR3 has 15 amino acids. Only CDR3 DNA remains: 45 bases, in frame from the first base. The CDR3 regions of human TCRbeta chains were analyzed by immunosequencing. The study's processing was this. Repertoire TCRs were checked for matches against a reference library of SARS-CoV-2-specific TCRs that had been generated using the MIRA antigen-specificity platform. Breadth was defined as the fraction of unique TCRs that were SARS-CoV-2-associated. Depth was defined as the fraction of total T cells that were SARS-CoV-2-associated. Using the MIRA data, each spike-specific TCR was assigned both to the spike region to which the TCR was reactive and to a CD4 or CD8 class. Log10-transformed breadth and depth values were compared by one-way ANOVA with Sidak's multiple comparisons tests. Not all clones reach the TCRdb copy of this immuneACCESS table, which keeps in-frame sequences only. Checked studies attribute under half of the gap to unresolved V genes and leave the rest unexplained. The DNA gave D and trimming, while V, J and clone size come from that table. Recorded for this sample are approximately 190,000 clones; under 95% of them occurred a single time. Roughly 1% of the sample comes from the top ten.

Results the study describes overall, beyond this receptor: Reportedly, almost half of the unique spike-specific TCRs recognized epitopes lying outside the regions that are mutated in the B.1.351 and B.1.1.7 variants. Because no day 14 peak-response samples were available, the repertoires could be characterized only after the peak T cell response. The 56-69-year group was small, and its depth increase did not reach significance, likely because of low power. Vaccine-associated CD4 TCRs spanned the whole spike protein, with dominant responses in regions 160-218 and 743-854. Participants were mostly white British, with more females than males. The authors suggested clonal diversity may have been underestimated. A significant rise in spike-specific TCR breadth and depth was observed after two AZD1222 doses relative to day 0 and relative to MenACWY recipients. Conclusions about previously exposed vaccinees are limited, since just 6 or 7 AZD1222 recipients were seropositive for SARS-CoV-2 at baseline.

This clonotype was obtained from an adult who received the AZD1222 COVID-19 vaccine. The source was peripheral blood, collected 28 days after the second AZD1222 dose. The V and J genes are TRBV19 and TRBJ1-4; no D gene can be assigned with confidence. The CDR3 reads as follows: CASSPSRSRNEKLFF. The DNA is TGTGCCAGTAGCCCCTCTAGGAGCCGAAATGAAAAACTGTTTTTT. When the CDR3 is completed using the reference TRBV19 and TRBJ1-4 genes on either side, the full variable domain is DGGITQSPKYLFRKEGQNVTLSCEQNLNHDAMYWYRQDPGQGLRLIYYSQIVNDFQKGDIAEGYSVSREKKESFPLTVTSAQKNPTAFYLCASSPSRSRNEKLFFGSGTQLSVL.